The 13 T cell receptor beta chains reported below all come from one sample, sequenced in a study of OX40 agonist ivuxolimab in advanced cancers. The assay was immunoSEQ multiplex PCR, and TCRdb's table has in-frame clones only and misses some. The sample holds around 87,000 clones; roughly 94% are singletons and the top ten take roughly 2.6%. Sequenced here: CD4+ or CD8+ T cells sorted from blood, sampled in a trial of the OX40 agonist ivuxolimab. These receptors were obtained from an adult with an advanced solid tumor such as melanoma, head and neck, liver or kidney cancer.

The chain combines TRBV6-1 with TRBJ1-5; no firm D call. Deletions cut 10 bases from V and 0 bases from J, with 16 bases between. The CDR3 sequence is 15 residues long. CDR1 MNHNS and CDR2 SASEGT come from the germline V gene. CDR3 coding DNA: TGTGCCACATCGCCTGCAGAGTATAGCAATCAGCCCCAGCATTTT. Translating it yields CATSPAEYSNQPQHF.

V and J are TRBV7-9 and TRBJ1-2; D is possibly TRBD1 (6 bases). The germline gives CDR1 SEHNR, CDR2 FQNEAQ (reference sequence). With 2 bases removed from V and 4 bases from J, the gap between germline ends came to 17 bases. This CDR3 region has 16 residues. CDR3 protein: CASSLSQGRTIYGYTF. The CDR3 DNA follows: TGTGCCAGCAGCTTATCGCAGGGGAGAACGATCTATGGCTACACCTTC.

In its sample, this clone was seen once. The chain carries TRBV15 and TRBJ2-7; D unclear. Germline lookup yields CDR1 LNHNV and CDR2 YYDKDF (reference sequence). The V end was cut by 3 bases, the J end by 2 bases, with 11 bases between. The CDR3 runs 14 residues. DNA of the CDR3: TGTGCCACCAGCAGGTCCCCAACAGCCTACGAGCAGTACTTC. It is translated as CATSRSPTAYEQYF.

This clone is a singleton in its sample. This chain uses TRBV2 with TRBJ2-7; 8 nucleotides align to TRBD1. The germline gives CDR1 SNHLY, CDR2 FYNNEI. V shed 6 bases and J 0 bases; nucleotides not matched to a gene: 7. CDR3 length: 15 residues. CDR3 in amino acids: CASSPTGASSYEQYF. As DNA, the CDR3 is TGTGCCAGCAGCCCGACAGGGGCCAGCTCCTACGAGCAGTACTTC.

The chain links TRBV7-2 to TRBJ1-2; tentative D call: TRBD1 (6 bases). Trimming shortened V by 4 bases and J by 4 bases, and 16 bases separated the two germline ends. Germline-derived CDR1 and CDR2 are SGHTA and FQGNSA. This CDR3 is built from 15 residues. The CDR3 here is CASSSPGTTSYGYTF. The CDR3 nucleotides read TGTGCCAGCAGCTCGCCCGGGACAACTTCCTATGGCTACACCTTC.

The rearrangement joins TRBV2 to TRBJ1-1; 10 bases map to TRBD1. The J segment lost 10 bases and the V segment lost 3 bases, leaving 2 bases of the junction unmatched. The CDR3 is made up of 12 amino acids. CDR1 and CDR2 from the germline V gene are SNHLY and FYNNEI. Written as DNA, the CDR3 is TGTGCCAGCAGTGAGGGGGACAGGGGAGCTTTCTTT. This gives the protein CASSEGDRGAFF.

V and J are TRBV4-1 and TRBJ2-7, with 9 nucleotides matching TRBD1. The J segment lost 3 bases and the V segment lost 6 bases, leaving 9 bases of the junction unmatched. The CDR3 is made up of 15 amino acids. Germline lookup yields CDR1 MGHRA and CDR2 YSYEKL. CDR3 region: CASSHRTGAGYEQYF. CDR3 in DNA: TGCGCCAGCAGTCACCGGACAGGGGCAGGCTACGAGCAGTACTTC.

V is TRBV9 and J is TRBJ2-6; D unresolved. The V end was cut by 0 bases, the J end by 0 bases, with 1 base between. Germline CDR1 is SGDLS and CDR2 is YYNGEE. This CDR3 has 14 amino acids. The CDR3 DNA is TGTGCCAGCAGCGTAGCCTCTGGGGCCAACGTCCTGACTTTC. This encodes CASSVASGANVLTF. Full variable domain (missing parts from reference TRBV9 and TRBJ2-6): DSGVTQTPKHLITATGQRVTLRCSPRSGDLSVYWYQQSLDQGLQFLIQYYNGEERAKGNILERFSAQQFPDLHSELNLSSLELGDSALYFCASSVASGANVLTFGAGSRLTVL.

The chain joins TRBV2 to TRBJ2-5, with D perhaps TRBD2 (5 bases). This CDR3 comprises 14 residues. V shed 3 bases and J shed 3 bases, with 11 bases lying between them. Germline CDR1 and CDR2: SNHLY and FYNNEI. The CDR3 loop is CASSDSNGEETQYF. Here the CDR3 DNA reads TGTGCCAGCAGTGATTCTAACGGGGAAGAGACCCAGTACTTC.

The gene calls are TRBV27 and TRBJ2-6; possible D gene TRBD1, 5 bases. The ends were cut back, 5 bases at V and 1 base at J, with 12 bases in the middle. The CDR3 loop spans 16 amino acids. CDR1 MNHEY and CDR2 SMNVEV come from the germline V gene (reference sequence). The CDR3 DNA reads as TGTGCCAGCAGTGCAAGGGGCATATCTGGGGCCAACGTCCTGACTTTC. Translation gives CASSARGISGANVLTF.

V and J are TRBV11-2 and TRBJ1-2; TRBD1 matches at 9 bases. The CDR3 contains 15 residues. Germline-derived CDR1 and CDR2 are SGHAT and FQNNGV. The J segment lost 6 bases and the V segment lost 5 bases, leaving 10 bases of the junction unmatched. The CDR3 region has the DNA TGTGCCAGCAGCCCCGACAGGGGGAAGAGGGATGGCTACACCTTC. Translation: CASSPDRGKRDGYTF. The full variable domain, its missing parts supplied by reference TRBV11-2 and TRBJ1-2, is EAGVAQSPRYKIIEKRQSVAFWCNPISGHATLYWYQQILGQGPKLLIQFQNNGVVDDSQLPKDRFSAERLKGVDSTLKIQPAKLEDSAVYLCASSPDRGKRDGYTFGSGTRLTVV.

CDR3: CASSYSRGAGDTQYF. DNA for the CDR3: TGTGCCAGCAGTTATTCCAGGGGGGCGGGGGATACGCAGTATTTT. This sequence joins TRBV6-6 and TRBJ2-3; D perhaps matches TRBD1 (7 bases). CDR1 is MNHNY and CDR2 is SVGAGI in the germline V gene (reference sequence). This CDR3 is built from 15 residues. V was clipped by 3 bases and J by 6 bases, with 16 bases between them.

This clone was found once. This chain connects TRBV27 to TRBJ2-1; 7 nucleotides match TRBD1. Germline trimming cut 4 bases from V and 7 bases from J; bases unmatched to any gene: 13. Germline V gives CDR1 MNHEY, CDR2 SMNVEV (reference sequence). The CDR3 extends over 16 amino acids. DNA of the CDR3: TGTGCCAGCAGTTCCCCACAGGGGTTTATAATTAATGAGCAGTTCTTC. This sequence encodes CASSSPQGFIINEQFF.